One and the same sample provided the 12 T cell receptor beta chains below, sequenced in a study of blood T cell repertoires in COVID-19. Libraries were prepared by immunoSEQ multiplex PCR; TCRdb keeps only in-frame clonotypes and omits some of them. The data show 220,000 or so clones, approximately 83% seen once. Sequences were obtained from peripheral blood. These TCRs come from a woman aged 55-70 years with acute or convalescent COVID-19.

V usage is TRBV7-3 and J usage is TRBJ2-2, with D maybe TRBD2 (5 bases). V dropped 5 bases and J dropped 1 base, with 11 bases sitting between them. CDR3 length equals 15 residues. Germline V gene data show CDR1 as SGHTA and CDR2 as FQGTGA. CDR3 amino acids: CASSPRVQNTGELFF. The CDR3 DNA follows: TGTGCCAGCAGCCCGAGGGTCCAGAACACCGGGGAGCTGTTTTTT.

The rearrangement joins TRBV12-3 or TRBV12-4 to TRBJ1-1; D might be TRBD1 (6 bases). V lost 8 bases and J lost 8, with 15 bases in between. The CDR3 spans 12 residues. CDR3 in DNA: TGTGCCAGCTCGAATTCCGGGACAGAAGCTTTCTTT. Its translation: CASSNSGTEAFF.

The chain couples TRBV5-5 to TRBJ1-6, with TRBD1 identical over 7 bases. The trim removed 2 bases at V and 15 bases at J, leaving 2 bases unmatched. Germline V lookup: CDR1 SGHKS, CDR2 YYEKEE (reference sequence). The CDR3 contains 11 residues. The CDR3 loop reads CASSFGTVLHF. Written as DNA, the CDR3 is TGTGCCAGCAGCTTCGGGACAGTCCTCCACTTT.

This clone was seen just once. The rearrangement uses TRBV2 and TRBJ1-5; no reliable D call. Trimming took off 8 bases at V and 3 bases at J, with 14 bases between the two ends. Germline V gene sequence: CDR1 SNHLY, CDR2 FYNNEI. The CDR3 length is 14 residues. In DNA form, the CDR3 reads TGTGCCAGCGCGGGCGGACGGACCAATCAGCCCCAGCATTTT. Translation: CASAGGRTNQPQHF. Combining the CDR3 with reference TRBV2 and TRBJ1-5 gives the whole variable domain EPEVTQTPSHQVTQMGQEVILRCVPISNHLYFYWYRQILGQKVEFLVSFYNNEISEKSEIFDDQFSVERPDGSNFTLKIRSTKLEDSAMYFCASAGGRTNQPQHFGDGTRLSIL.

V is TRBV6-5 and J is TRBJ1-3; D unresolved. The CDR3 has 14 amino acids. V gave up 3 bases and J gave up 2 bases, with 8 bases separating them. The germline V gene has CDR1 MNHEY and CDR2 SVGAGI. The DNA for the CDR3 is TGTGCCAGCAGTTATGGAGGGACTGGAAACACCATATATTTT. Protein sequence: CASSYGGTGNTIYF.

This chain uses TRBV6-1 with TRBJ2-1; TRBD1 agrees at 7 bases. Germline V lookup: CDR1 MNHNS, CDR2 SASEGT. The junction had 5 bases not matched to a gene; V was cut back by 1 base and J by 5 bases. The CDR3 extends over 15 amino acids. In DNA, the CDR3 is TGTGCCAGCAGTGAAGAGACAGGGTTGAACAATGAGCAGTTCTTC. It codes for CASSEETGLNNEQFF.

As to this clone: This specimen includes other DNA sequences encoding the same CDR3. The chain couples TRBV6-2 or TRBV6-3 to TRBJ1-2, with 7 bases fitting TRBD1. CDR3 length: 13 residues. J gave up 2 bases and V 5 bases, and 2 bases lay outside the gene matches. Per the germline V gene, CDR1 is MNHEY and CDR2 is SVGEGT. The CDR3 protein is CASSLQGNYGYTF. DNA of the CDR3: TGTGCCAGCAGTCTACAGGGGAACTATGGCTACACCTTC.

This clone was observed once. This CDR3 is CASSLIGGGGPNTGELFF. The CDR3 coding sequence is TGTGCCAGCAGCTTGATTGGTGGCGGGGGCCCGAACACCGGGGAGCTGTTTTTT. The V and J genes are TRBV7-3 and TRBJ2-2, with D maybe TRBD2 (7 bases). V was pared by 3 bases and J by 0 bases, with 17 bases between. The CDR3 extends over 18 amino acids. CDR1 is SGHTA and CDR2 is FQGTGA in the germline V gene.

The chain carries TRBV7-9 and TRBJ2-2; 8 bases map to TRBD2. Per the germline V gene, CDR1 is SEHNR and CDR2 is FQNEAQ (reference sequence). V lost 3 bases and J lost 5; bases outside the gene matches: 17. This CDR3 has 19 residues. As DNA, the CDR3 is TGTGCCAGCAGCTTGGACCGTCGGCTAGCGGGTTTAGGGACCGGGGAGCTGTTTTTT. Its translation is CASSLDRRLAGLGTGELFF. Drawing the rest from reference TRBV7-9 and TRBJ2-2, the complete variable domain is DTGVSQNPRHKITKRGQNVTFRCDPISEHNRLYWYRQTLGQGPEFLTYFQNEAQLEKSRLLSDRFSAERPKGSFSTLEIQRTEQGDSAMYLCASSLDRRLAGLGTGELFFGEGSRLTVL.

The rearrangement links TRBV10-1 to TRBJ1-4; TRBD1 aligns across 9 bases. Germline values: CDR1 WNHNN, CDR2 SYGVQD (reference sequence). The J segment lost 5 bases and the V segment lost 5 bases, leaving 3 bases of the junction unmatched. This CDR3 has 14 amino acids. The CDR3 spells CASSRDRANEKLFF. CDR3 nucleotides: TGCGCCAGCAGTAGGGACAGGGCCAATGAAAAACTGTTTTTT.

The V and J genes are TRBV5-1 and TRBJ1-4; 7 bases align to TRBD1. The CDR3 spans 14 residues. CDR1 is SGHRS and CDR2 is YFSETQ in the germline V gene. J gave up 4 bases and V 3 bases, and 3 bases lay outside the gene matches. In DNA, the CDR3 is TGCGCCAGCAGCTGGGGACAGAGTAATGAAAAACTGTTTTTT. Protein: CASSWGQSNEKLFF. Based on the CDR3 plus reference TRBV5-1 and TRBJ1-4, the full variable domain is KAGVTQTPRYLIKTRGQQVTLSCSPISGHRSVSWYQQTPGQGLQFLFEYFSETQRNKGNFPGRFSGRQFSNSRSEMNVSTLELGDSALYLCASSWGQSNEKLFFGSGTQLSVL.

Turning to this clone: This specimen includes other DNA sequences encoding the same CDR3. V usage is TRBV6-5 and J usage is TRBJ1-2; 11 positions agree with TRBD1. J lost 12 bases, V lost 9 bases, and 18 bases had no gene match. CDR1 is MNHEY, CDR2 SVGAGI, per germline. This CDR3 region has 15 residues. In DNA, the CDR3 is TGTGCCAGTTCTCCTTGGGGACAGGGGGGGGGAGGGGACACCTTC. It encodes CASSPWGQGGGGDTF.